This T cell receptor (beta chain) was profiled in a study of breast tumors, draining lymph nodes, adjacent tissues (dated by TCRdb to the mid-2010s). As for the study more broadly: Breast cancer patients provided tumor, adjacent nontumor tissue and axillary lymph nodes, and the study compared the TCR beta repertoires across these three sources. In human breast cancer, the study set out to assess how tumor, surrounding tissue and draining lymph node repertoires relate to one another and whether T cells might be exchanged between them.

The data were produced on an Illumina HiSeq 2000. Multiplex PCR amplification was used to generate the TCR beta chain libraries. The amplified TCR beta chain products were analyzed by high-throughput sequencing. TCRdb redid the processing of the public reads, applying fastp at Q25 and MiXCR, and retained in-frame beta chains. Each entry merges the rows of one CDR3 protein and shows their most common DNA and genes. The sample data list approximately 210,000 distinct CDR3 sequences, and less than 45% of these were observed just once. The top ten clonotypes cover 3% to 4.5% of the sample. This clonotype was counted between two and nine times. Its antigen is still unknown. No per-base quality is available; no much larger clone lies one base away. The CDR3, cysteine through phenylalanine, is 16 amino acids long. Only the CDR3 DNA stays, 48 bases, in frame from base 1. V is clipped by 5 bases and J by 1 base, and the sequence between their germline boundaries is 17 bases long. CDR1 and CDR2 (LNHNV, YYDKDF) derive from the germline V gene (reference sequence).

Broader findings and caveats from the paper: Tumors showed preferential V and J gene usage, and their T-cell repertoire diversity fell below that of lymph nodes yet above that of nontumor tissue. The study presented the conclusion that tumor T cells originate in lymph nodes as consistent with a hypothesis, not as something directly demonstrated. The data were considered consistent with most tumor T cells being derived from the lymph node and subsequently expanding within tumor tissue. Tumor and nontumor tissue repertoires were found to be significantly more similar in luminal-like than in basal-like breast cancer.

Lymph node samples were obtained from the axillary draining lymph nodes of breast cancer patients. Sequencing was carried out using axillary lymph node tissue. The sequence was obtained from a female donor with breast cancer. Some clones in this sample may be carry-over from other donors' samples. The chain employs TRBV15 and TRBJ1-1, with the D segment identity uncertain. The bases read TGTGCCACCAGCCTCCCCCTCATTGGCCGGAACACTGAAGCTTTCTTT. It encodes CATSLPLIGRNTEAFF.